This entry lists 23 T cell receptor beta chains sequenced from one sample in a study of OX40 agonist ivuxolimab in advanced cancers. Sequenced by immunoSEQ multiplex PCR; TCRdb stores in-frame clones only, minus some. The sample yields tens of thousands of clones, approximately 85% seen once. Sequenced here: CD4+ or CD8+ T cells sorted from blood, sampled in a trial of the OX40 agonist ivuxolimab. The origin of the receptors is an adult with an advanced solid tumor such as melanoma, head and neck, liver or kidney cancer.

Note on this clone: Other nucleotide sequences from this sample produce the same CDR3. The CDR3 DNA is TGTGCCAGCAGCTTAGGCGGGGTGGGAAACACCATATATTTT. This translates into CASSLGGVGNTIYF. This rearrangement joins TRBV7-6 to TRBJ1-3; D gene ambiguous. Trimming shortened V by 1 base and J by 4 bases, and 8 bases separated the two germline ends. The CDR3 extends over 14 amino acids. Per the germline V gene, CDR1 is SGHVS and CDR2 is FNYEAQ.

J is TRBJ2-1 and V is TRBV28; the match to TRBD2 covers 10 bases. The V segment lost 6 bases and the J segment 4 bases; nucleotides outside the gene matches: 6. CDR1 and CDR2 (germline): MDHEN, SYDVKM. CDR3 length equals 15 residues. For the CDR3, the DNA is TGTGCCAGCAGGGATACTAGCGGGAATTACAATGAGCAGTTCTTC. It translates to CASRDTSGNYNEQFF.

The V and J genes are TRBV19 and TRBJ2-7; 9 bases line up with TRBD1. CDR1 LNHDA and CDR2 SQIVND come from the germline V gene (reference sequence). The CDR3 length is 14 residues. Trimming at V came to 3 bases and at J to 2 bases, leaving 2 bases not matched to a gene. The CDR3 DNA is TGTGCCAGTAGTATCGGGACAGGGCCCTACGAGCAGTACTTC. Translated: CASSIGTGPYEQYF.

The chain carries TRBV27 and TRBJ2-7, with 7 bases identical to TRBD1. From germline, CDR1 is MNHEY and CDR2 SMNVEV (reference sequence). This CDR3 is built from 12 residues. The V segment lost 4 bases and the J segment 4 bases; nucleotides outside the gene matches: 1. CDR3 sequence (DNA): TGTGCCAGCAGTTCGGGACAGTACGAGCAGTACTTC. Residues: CASSSGQYEQYF.

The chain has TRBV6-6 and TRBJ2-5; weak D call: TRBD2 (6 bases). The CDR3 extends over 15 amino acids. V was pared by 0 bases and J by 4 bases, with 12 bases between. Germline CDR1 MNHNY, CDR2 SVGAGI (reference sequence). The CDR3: CASSYSGGRGETQYF. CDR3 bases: TGTGCCAGCAGTTACTCGGGGGGACGAGGAGAGACCCAGTACTTC.

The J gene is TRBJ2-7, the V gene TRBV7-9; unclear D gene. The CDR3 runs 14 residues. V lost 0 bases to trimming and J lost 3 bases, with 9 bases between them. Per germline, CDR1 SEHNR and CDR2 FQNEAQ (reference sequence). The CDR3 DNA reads TGTGCCAGCAGCTTAGCCGTGAACCTCTACGAGCAGTACTTC. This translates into CASSLAVNLYEQYF.

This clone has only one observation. The CDR3 DNA is TGTGCCAGCAGCCCTCGACTAGCGGGGGGTGAGCAGTTCTTC. Protein: CASSPRLAGGEQFF. The chain joins TRBV14 to TRBJ2-1; 13 nucleotides align to TRBD2. CDR1 and CDR2 from the germline V gene are SGHDN and FVKESK. Unmatched junction bases numbered 3, after V lost 4 bases and J lost 9 bases. This CDR3 is built from 14 residues. The entire variable domain, with the rest obtained from reference TRBV14 and TRBJ2-1, is as follows: EAGVTQFPSHSVIEKGQTVTLRCDPISGHDNLYWYRRVMGKEIKFLLHFVKESKQDESGMPNNRFLAERTGGTYSTLKVQPAELEDSGVYFCASSPRLAGGEQFFGPGTRLTVL.

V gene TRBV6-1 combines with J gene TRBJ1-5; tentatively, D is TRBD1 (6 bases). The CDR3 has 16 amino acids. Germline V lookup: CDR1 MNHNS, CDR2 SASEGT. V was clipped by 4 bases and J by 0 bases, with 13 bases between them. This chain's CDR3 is CASSVWGADSNQPQHF. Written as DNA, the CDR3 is TGTGCCAGCAGTGTTTGGGGGGCGGATAGCAATCAGCCCCAGCATTTT.

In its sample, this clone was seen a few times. This chain's CDR3 is CASRPKDPNQPQHF. The CDR3 DNA is TGTGCCAGTAGACCTAAGGACCCCAATCAGCCCCAGCATTTT. The chain is built from TRBV19 and TRBJ1-5, with D hard to call. The CDR3 is 14 residues long. Trimming removed 6 bases at V and 3 bases at J, with 12 bases between. The germline V gene has CDR1 LNHDA and CDR2 SQIVND (reference sequence). Based on the CDR3 plus reference TRBV19 and TRBJ1-5, the full variable domain is DGGITQSPKYLFRKEGQNVTLSCEQNLNHDAMYWYRQDPGQGLRLIYYSQIVNDFQKGDIAEGYSVSREKKESFPLTVTSAQKNPTAFYLCASRPKDPNQPQHFGDGTRLSIL.

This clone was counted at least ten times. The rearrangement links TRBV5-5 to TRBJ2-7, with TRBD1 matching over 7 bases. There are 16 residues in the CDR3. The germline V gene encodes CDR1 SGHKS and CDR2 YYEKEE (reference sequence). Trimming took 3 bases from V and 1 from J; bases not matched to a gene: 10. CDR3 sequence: CASSWTDRAGSYEQYF. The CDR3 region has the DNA TGTGCCAGCAGCTGGACTGACAGGGCGGGTTCCTACGAGCAGTACTTC.

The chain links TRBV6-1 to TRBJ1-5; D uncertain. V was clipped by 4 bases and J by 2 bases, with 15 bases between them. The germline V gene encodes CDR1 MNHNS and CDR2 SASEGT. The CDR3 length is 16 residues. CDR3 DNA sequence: TGTGCCAGCAGTGTGCCCCAGAGGGTTGGCAATCAGCCCCAGCATTTT. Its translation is CASSVPQRVGNQPQHF.

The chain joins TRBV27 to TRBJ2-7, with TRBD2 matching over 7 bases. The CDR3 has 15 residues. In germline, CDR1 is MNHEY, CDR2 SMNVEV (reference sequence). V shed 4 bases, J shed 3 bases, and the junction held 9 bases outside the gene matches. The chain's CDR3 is CASSYRGLGGYEQYF. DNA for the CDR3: TGTGCCAGCAGTTACCGCGGACTAGGCGGCTACGAGCAGTACTTC.

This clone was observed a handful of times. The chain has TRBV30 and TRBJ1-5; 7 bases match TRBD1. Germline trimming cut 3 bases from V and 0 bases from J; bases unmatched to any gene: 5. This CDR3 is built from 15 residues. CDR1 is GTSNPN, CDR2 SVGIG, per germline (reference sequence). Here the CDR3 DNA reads TGTGCCTGGAGCGCTGGACAGGCTAGCAATCAGCCCCAGCATTTT. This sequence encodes CAWSAGQASNQPQHF.

CDR3 in DNA: TGTGCCAGCAGCTCGCCGGAAGGGAGCTATGGCTACACCTTC. It translates to CASSSPEGSYGYTF. J is TRBJ1-2 and V is TRBV13; D gene unclear. The CDR3 is made up of 14 amino acids. Germline-derived CDR1 and CDR2 are PRHDT and FYEKMQ (reference sequence). Trimming removed 4 bases at V and 4 bases at J, with 13 bases between.

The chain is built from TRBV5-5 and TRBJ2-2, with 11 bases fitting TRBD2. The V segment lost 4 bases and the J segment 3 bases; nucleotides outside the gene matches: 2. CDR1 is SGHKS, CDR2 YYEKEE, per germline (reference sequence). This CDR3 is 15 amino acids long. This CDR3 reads CASSQLAGDTGELFF. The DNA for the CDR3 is TGTGCCAGCAGCCAACTAGCGGGAGACACCGGGGAGCTGTTTTTT.

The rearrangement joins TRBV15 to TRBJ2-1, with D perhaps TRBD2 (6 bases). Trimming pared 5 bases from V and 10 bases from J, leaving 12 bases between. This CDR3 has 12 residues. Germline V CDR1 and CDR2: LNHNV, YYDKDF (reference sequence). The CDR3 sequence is CATSSLGGEQFF. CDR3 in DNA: TGTGCCACCAGCTCTCTCGGGGGAGAGCAGTTCTTC.

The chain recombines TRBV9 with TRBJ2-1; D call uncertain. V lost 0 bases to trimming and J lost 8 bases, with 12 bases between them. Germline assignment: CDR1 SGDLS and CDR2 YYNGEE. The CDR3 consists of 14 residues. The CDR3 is CASSVGDSFDEQFF. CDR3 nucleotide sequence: TGTGCCAGCAGCGTAGGTGATAGCTTCGATGAGCAGTTCTTC.

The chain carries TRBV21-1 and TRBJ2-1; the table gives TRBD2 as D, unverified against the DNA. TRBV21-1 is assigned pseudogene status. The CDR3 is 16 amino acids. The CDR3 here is CASSKAGGRYYNEQFF. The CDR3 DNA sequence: TGTGCCAGCAGCAAAGCTGGCGGGAGATACTACAATGAGCAGTTCTTC.

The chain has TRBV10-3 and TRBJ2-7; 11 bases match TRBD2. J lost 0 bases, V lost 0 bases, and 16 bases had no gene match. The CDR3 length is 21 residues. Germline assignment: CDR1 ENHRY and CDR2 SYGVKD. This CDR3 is CAISESRVGLAGPLRSYEQYF. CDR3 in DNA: TGTGCCATCAGTGAGTCGCGCGTAGGACTAGCGGGTCCTCTCCGCTCCTACGAGCAGTACTTC.

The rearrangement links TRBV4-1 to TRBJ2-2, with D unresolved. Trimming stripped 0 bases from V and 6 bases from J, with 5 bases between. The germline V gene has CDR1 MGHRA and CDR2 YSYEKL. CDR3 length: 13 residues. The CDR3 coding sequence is TGCGCCAGCAGCCAAGATGTATCCGGGGAGCTGTTTTTT. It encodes CASSQDVSGELFF.

CDR3 DNA: TGTGCCAGCAGCTCGGGGCCACGGGAGACCCAGTACTTC. Protein: CASSSGPRETQYF. This chain links TRBV7-9 with TRBJ2-5, with D tentatively TRBD1 or TRBD2 (5 bases each). Trimming pared 4 bases from V and 5 bases from J, leaving 11 bases between. CDR3 size: 13 residues. Germline V lookup: CDR1 SEHNR, CDR2 FQNEAQ (reference sequence). Full variable domain (outside the CDR3, taken from reference TRBV7-9 and TRBJ2-5): DTGVSQNPRHKITKRGQNVTFRCDPISEHNRLYWYRQTLGQGPEFLTYFQNEAQLEKSRLLSDRFSAERPKGSFSTLEIQRTEQGDSAMYLCASSSGPRETQYFGPGTRLLVL.

CDR3 sequence (DNA): TGCGCCAGCAGCCAAGAGGGGGAGAGAACATACAATGAGCAGTTCTTC. This gives the protein CASSQEGERTYNEQFF. The V call is TRBV4-1, the J call TRBJ2-1; D could derive from TRBD1 or TRBD2 (5 bases each). Germline CDR1 is MGHRA and CDR2 is YSYEKL. The CDR3 is 16 amino acids. V gave up 0 bases and J gave up 4 bases, with 13 bases separating them.

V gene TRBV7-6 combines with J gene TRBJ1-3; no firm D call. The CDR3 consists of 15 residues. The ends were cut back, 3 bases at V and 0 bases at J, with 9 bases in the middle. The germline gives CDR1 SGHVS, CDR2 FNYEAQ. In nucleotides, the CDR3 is TGTGCCAGCAGCTTGGGAATACTCTCTGGAAACACCATATATTTT. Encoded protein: CASSLGILSGNTIYF.